The 2 T cell receptor beta chains below were found in one sample sequenced in a study of response to subunit inactivated influenza vaccine. TCRdb fed the RT-PCR reads into MiXCR, producing one record per CDR3 protein. The profile shows about 480,000 distinct CDR3 sequences, 10% to 15% of them singletons. The starting material was PBMCs from blood, obtained about 6 weeks after vaccination. The origin of the receptors is a man aged 45-65 years who received an inactivated influenza vaccine.

This clonotype showed up just a few times. The chain employs TRBV27 and TRBJ2-1; a weak D match, TRBD1 (6 bases). The CDR3 spans 15 residues. Trimming cost V 2 bases and J 2 bases, with 10 bases left between them. Germline V lookup: CDR1 MNHEY, CDR2 SMNVEV (reference sequence). The CDR3 DNA reads as TGTGCCAGCAGTTTAATAACAGGGCCCTACAATGAGCAGTTCTTC. Translation gives CASSLITGPYNEQFF.

This clonotype came up a few times. The chain carries TRBV6-2 or TRBV6-3 and TRBJ2-1; 9 bases line up with TRBD2. The CDR3 is 14 residues long. Germline CDR1 and CDR2: MNHEY and SVGEGT. V was pared by 2 bases and J by 7 bases, with 3 bases of the junction left unmatched. This chain's CDR3 is CASSYVTSGNEQFF. DNA of the CDR3: TGTGCCAGCAGTTACGTAACTAGCGGGAATGAGCAGTTCTTC.